The rows below give T cell receptor beta chains drawn from one sample of a study of blood T cell repertoires in COVID-19. Libraries were prepared by immunoSEQ multiplex PCR; TCRdb keeps only in-frame clonotypes and omits some of them. The table lists about 160,000 clones, about 84% of them singletons, with about 5.8% in the top ten. Sample: PBMCs or T cells enriched from blood (not recorded which). Receptors originate from a woman aged 40 to 55 with acute COVID-19. The CDR3 runs from the conserved cysteine through the conserved F or W. D genes are given only for firm matches. Size is omitted from some rows. Given values are once, few, many or a class for expanded clones.

CDR3 length	clone size	D gene	V gene	J gene	CDR3 protein	CDR3 DNA
14	-	-	TRBV7-3	TRBJ1-6	CASSLQGKFSPLHF	TGTGCCAGCAGCTTACAGGGGAAATTCTCACCCCTCCACTTT
16	-	TRBD2	TRBV5-4	TRBJ2-2	CASSSGLAGLTGELFF	TGTGCCAGCAGCTCCGGACTAGCGGGACTCACCGGGGAGCTGTTTTTT
13	-	-	TRBV12-3/TRBV12-4	TRBJ2-1	CASSDSEIGEQFF	TGTGCCAGCAGTGACTCCGAGATTGGGGAGCAGTTCTTC
16	once	TRBD2	TRBV5-6	TRBJ2-1	CASSLDGGSYSYEQFF	TGTGCCAGCAGCTTGGACGGCGGGAGCTACTCTTATGAGCAGTTCTTC
15	-	-	TRBV19	TRBJ1-2	CASSIASEAVYGYTF	TGTGCCAGTAGTATCGCCTCGGAGGCGGTCTATGGCTACACCTTC
20	-	-	TRBV27	TRBJ2-7	CASSPRYRVGQARGSYEQYF	TGTGCCAGCAGTCCAAGGTACAGGGTAGGTCAAGCCCGGGGCTCTTACGAGCAGTACTTC
15	few	-	TRBV2	TRBJ2-1	CASSVRRTSYNEQFF	TGTGCCAGCAGTGTAAGGAGAACTTCCTACAATGAGCAGTTCTTC
15	few	-	TRBV5-8	TRBJ1-2	CASSLGRVGTYGYTF	TGTGCCAGCAGCTTGGGACGGGTGGGGACTTATGGCTACACCTTC
14	-	TRBD2	TRBV2	TRBJ2-3	CASSVGLVIDTQYF	TGTGCCAGCAGTGTGGGACTAGTGATAGATACGCAGTATTTT
15	-	TRBD1	TRBV7-9	TRBJ1-1	CASSLGTGGITEAFF	TGTGCCAGCAGCTTGGGGACAGGGGGGATAACTGAAGCTTTCTTT
14	few	TRBD1	TRBV5-1	TRBJ2-3	CASLGQGSADTQYF	TGCGCCAGCCTGGGACAGGGTTCCGCAGATACGCAGTATTTT
14	few	-	TRBV5-1	TRBJ1-2	CASSLRQDGGGYTF	TGCGCCAGCAGCTTGAGGCAGGACGGAGGGGGCTACACCTTC
17	-	TRBD2	TRBV10-2	TRBJ2-3	CASRSPRTSGSADTQYF	TGCGCCAGCAGATCACCCCGGACTAGCGGGAGTGCAGATACGCAGTATTTT
16	-	-	TRBV10-3	TRBJ1-1	CAIAERENLLSTEAFF	TGTGCCATCGCTGAACGCGAAAATTTATTGAGCACTGAAGCTTTCTTT
14	-	TRBD1	TRBV5-1	TRBJ2-7	CASSHDRGNYEQYF	TGCGCCAGCAGCCACGACAGGGGGAACTACGAGCAGTACTTC
19	-	TRBD1	TRBV4-1	TRBJ2-3	CASSQEKFGERRGPDTQYF	TGCGCCAGCAGCCAAGAAAAATTTGGGGAGCGCAGGGGGCCAGATACGCAGTATTTT
13	few	TRBD1	TRBV6-5	TRBJ1-1	CASSTRGQAKAFF	TGTGCCAGCAGTACCCGGGGACAGGCCAAAGCTTTCTTT
19	-	TRBD2	TRBV3-1/TRBV3-2	TRBJ2-2	CASSQGTWTSGSGTGELFF	TGTGCCAGCAGCCAAGGGACTTGGACTAGCGGGAGTGGTACCGGGGAGCTGTTTTTT
12	once	-	TRBV7-8	TRBJ2-1	CASSPSGYEQFF	TGTGCCAGCAGCCCGAGCGGGTATGAGCAGTTCTTC
14	-	TRBD1	TRBV2	TRBJ1-1	CASSGTGKGTEAFF	TGTGCCAGCAGTGGGACAGGGAAGGGCACTGAAGCTTTCTTT
16	-	TRBD1	TRBV7-8	TRBJ2-3	CASSSHRDRVINTQYF	TGTGCCAGCAGCTCACACCGGGACAGGGTAATAAATACGCAGTATTTT
13	-	TRBD1	TRBV12-3/TRBV12-4	TRBJ2-7	CASSWDSSYEQYF	TGTGCCAGCAGCTGGGACAGCTCCTACGAGCAGTACTTC
13	-	TRBD1	TRBV6-5	TRBJ1-1	CASHRQGGTEAFF	TGTGCCAGCCACCGACAGGGGGGCACTGAAGCTTTCTTT
18	-	TRBD2	TRBV10-2	TRBJ2-1	CASSDLTTTSGREDEQFF	TGCGCCAGCAGTGATTTGACAACCACTAGCGGGAGAGAAGATGAGCAGTTCTTC
16	-	TRBD2	TRBV5-8	TRBJ2-2	CASSFILAPETGELFF	TGTGCCAGCAGCTTCATACTAGCGCCTGAAACCGGGGAGCTGTTTTTT
14	-	-	TRBV5-1	TRBJ2-5	CASRLGGLGETQYF	TGCGCCAGCAGGCTGGGGGGGCTCGGGGAGACCCAGTACTTC
15	-	TRBD2	TRBV7-6	TRBJ2-2	CASTRTSGSLGELFF	TGTGCCAGCACCCGGACTAGCGGGAGCCTCGGGGAGCTGTTTTTT
19	-	TRBD2	TRBV11-2	TRBJ2-7	CASSPPPVLAGIKSYEQYF	TGTGCCAGCAGCCCACCTCCCGTCCTAGCGGGAATAAAGTCCTACGAGCAGTACTTC
15	-	-	TRBV2	TRBJ1-2	CASSENREASYGYTF	TGTGCCAGCAGTGAGAACAGGGAAGCAAGCTATGGCTACACCTTC
17	-	TRBD2	TRBV27	TRBJ2-1	CASSPLPGLEVYNEQFF	TGTGCCAGCAGTCCTTTACCGGGACTAGAGGTTTACAATGAGCAGTTCTTC
16	-	TRBD1	TRBV15	TRBJ2-5	CATSRGDRGRGETQYF	TGTGCCACCAGCAGAGGTGACAGGGGGCGCGGGGAGACCCAGTACTTC
16	-	-	TRBV2	TRBJ1-5	CASSVEGSHSNQPQHF	TGTGCCAGCAGTGTCGAGGGATCTCATAGCAATCAGCCCCAGCATTTT
16	-	-	TRBV4-1	TRBJ2-1	CASSQVGSGVYNEQFF	TGCGCCAGCAGCCAAGTTGGGAGCGGTGTTTACAATGAGCAGTTCTTC
17	few	-	TRBV18	TRBJ2-3	CASSPPSQAFRADTQYF	TGTGCCAGCTCACCACCGAGCCAGGCCTTCAGGGCAGATACGCAGTATTTT
14	-	-	TRBV20-1	TRBJ1-2	CSASEVPTNYGYTF	TGCAGTGCTAGTGAGGTCCCTACTAACTATGGCTACACCTTC
11	few	-	TRBV28	TRBJ2-1	CASNDSNEQFF	TGTGCCAGCAACGACTCCAATGAGCAGTTCTTC
15	-	-	TRBV5-5	TRBJ1-2	CASSLYGPQDGGYTF	TGTGCCAGCAGCTTGTACGGGCCACAGGATGGTGGCTACACCTTC
17	-	TRBD2	TRBV10-3	TRBJ2-1	CAISGSPGLADKGGQFF	TGTGCCATCAGTGGGTCACCGGGACTAGCGGACAAAGGGGGGCAGTTCTTC
15	-	TRBD1	TRBV6-2/TRBV6-3	TRBJ1-2	CASSYRGRIGYGYTF	TGTGCCAGCAGTTACAGGGGGCGGATTGGCTATGGCTACACCTTC
15	-	-	TRBV10-3	TRBJ1-5	CAISGGEGGNQPQHF	TGTGCCATCAGTGGGGGGGAAGGGGGCAATCAGCCCCAGCATTTT
14	-	-	TRBV6-1	TRBJ2-5	CASSEGSGRETQYF	TGTGCCAGCAGTGAAGGGTCAGGGCGAGAGACCCAGTACTTC
14	-	TRBD1	TRBV9	TRBJ1-2	CASSPRQGAYGYTF	TGTGCCAGCAGCCCCCGACAGGGGGCCTATGGCTACACCTTC
13	-	-	TRBV13	TRBJ1-2	CASSTTGSRGYTF	TGTGCCAGCAGCACCACAGGGAGCCGTGGCTACACCTTC
15	-	TRBD1	TRBV14	TRBJ1-2	CASSQSRGRGYGYTF	TGTGCCAGCAGCCAATCCAGGGGGCGAGGTTATGGCTACACCTTC
14	once	-	TRBV6-6	TRBJ1-1	CASVSATGFTEAFF	TGTGCCAGCGTGTCGGCAACAGGGTTCACTGAAGCTTTCTTT
11	-	-	TRBV29-1	TRBJ1-2	CSAEGGGGYTF	TGCAGCGCGGAAGGGGGGGGTGGCTACACCTTC
15	-	TRBD1	TRBV11-1	TRBJ2-5	CASRSSGGLRETQYF	TGTGCCAGCAGAAGCTCAGGGGGCCTAAGGGAGACCCAGTACTTC
12	-	-	TRBV29-1	TRBJ2-1	CSVRSDYNEQFF	TGCAGCGTCAGGTCGGACTACAATGAGCAGTTCTTC
16	once	TRBD2	TRBV5-1	TRBJ2-3	CASSQTSGRFTDTQYF	TGCGCCAGCAGCCAAACGAGCGGGAGATTCACAGATACGCAGTATTTT
18	-	TRBD2	TRBV7-2	TRBJ2-3	CASSFRGLAGSSTDTQYF	TGTGCCAGCAGCTTTCGGGGACTAGCGGGTTCTAGCACAGATACGCAGTATTTT
16	-	TRBD2	TRBV3-1/TRBV3-2	TRBJ2-5	CASSQASGGPEETQYF	TGTGCCAGCAGCCAAGCCTCGGGAGGGCCCGAGGAGACCCAGTACTTC
17	-	TRBD2	TRBV11-3	TRBJ2-1	CASSLNDPRTSGDEQFF	TGTGCCAGCAGCTTAAATGACCCCCGGACTAGCGGGGATGAGCAGTTCTTC
17	-	TRBD1	TRBV6-1	TRBJ2-7	CASSDGKGRDRVREQYF	TGTGCCAGCAGTGACGGAAAAGGAAGGGACAGGGTAAGGGAGCAGTACTTC
15	-	TRBD1	TRBV7-6	TRBJ1-2	CASSLEDRAKGGYTF	TGTGCCAGCAGCTTAGAAGACAGGGCCAAAGGTGGCTACACCTTC
12	-	TRBD1	TRBV19	TRBJ1-1	CASSPRRGQTFF	TGTGCCAGTAGTCCGAGGCGGGGACAGACTTTCTTT
16	-	-	TRBV7-2	TRBJ2-2	CASSPTALSNTGELFF	TGTGCCAGCAGCCCAACAGCTTTATCGAACACCGGGGAGCTGTTTTTT
15	few	TRBD2	TRBV7-9	TRBJ2-1	CASSLRLAGYNEQFF	TGTGCCAGCAGCTTAAGGCTAGCGGGATACAATGAGCAGTTCTTC
16	once	-	TRBV7-9	TRBJ2-1	CASSPQEPSPYNEQFF	TGTGCCAGCAGCCCCCAGGAGCCTAGCCCCTACAATGAGCAGTTCTTC
14	-	TRBD2	TRBV29-1	TRBJ2-1	CSGLAPNSYNEQFF	TGCAGCGGACTAGCACCGAACTCCTACAATGAGCAGTTCTTC
14	-	TRBD2	TRBV6-5	TRBJ2-5	CASSSSGTRETQYF	TGTGCCAGCAGTTCTAGCGGGACGCGAGAGACCCAGTACTTC